Below are 27 T cell receptor beta chains sequenced from a single sample in a study of cytomegalovirus exposure and HLA in healthy donors. Amplification used 60 Vbeta primers and 13 Jbeta primers. Some clones are missing from TCRdb's copy, which holds only in-frame ones; the method was immunoSEQ multiplex PCR. The repertoire has approximately 190,000 clones, roughly 82% of them found once; the top ten carry roughly 2.6%. The sequenced sample consisted of PBMCs. The receptors derive from a woman in her forties or fifties in good health and CMV-seropositive.

V and J are TRBV28 and TRBJ2-1; 8 bases match TRBD2. The CDR3 has 16 amino acids. Looked up from germline, CDR1 is MDHEN and CDR2 is SYDVKM. V was clipped by 7 bases and J by 5 bases; unmatched bases: 13. The CDR3 is CASTSGGRGANNEQFF. The CDR3 DNA sequence: TGTGCCAGCACCTCGGGGGGGCGGGGGGCCAACAATGAGCAGTTCTTC.

The chain uses TRBV6-6 and TRBJ2-6; weak D call: TRBD1 (5 bases). Germline lookup yields CDR1 MNHNY and CDR2 SVGAGI (reference sequence). V was cut by 7 bases and J by 2 bases, with 12 bases left in between. The CDR3 is 15 amino acids. This CDR3 is CASTKSGTGANVLTF. The DNA of the CDR3 is TGTGCCAGCACCAAGTCAGGGACTGGGGCCAACGTCCTGACTTTC.

The rearrangement joins TRBV6-5 to TRBJ2-1, with TRBD2 matching 8 bases. The CDR3 spans 15 residues. Germline V lookup: CDR1 MNHEY, CDR2 SVGAGI. The ends lost 6 bases at V and 3 bases at J; junction bases unmatched: 7. CDR3 region: CASRPLRGVYNEQFF. In nucleotides, the CDR3 is TGTGCCAGCAGACCTTTGCGGGGGGTCTACAATGAGCAGTTCTTC.

This chain uses TRBV7-9 with TRBJ2-7; 11 bases align to TRBD1. V dropped 5 bases and J dropped 1; count of bases not matched to a gene: 4. This CDR3 contains 15 residues. CDR1 is SEHNR and CDR2 is FQNEAQ in the germline V gene (reference sequence). CDR3: CASSLGQGGSYEQYF. CDR3 in DNA: TGTGCCAGCAGCCTGGGACAGGGGGGTTCCTACGAGCAGTACTTC.

This clone was seen a few times. The chain employs TRBV5-4 and TRBJ2-5; D may be TRBD2 (7 bases). Trimming left V 4 bases short and J 4 bases short, with 20 bases between. The germline CDR1 and CDR2 sequences are SGHNT and YYREEE (reference sequence). This CDR3 spans 16 amino acids. The CDR3 loop reads CASSPQRGGMRETQYF. The CDR3 DNA follows: TGTGCCAGCAGCCCGCAGAGGGGGGGCATGCGAGAGACCCAGTACTTC. Filled out from reference TRBV5-4 and TRBJ2-5, the complete variable domain reads ETGVTQSPTHLIKTRGQQVTLRCSSQSGHNTVSWYQQALGQGPQFIFQYYREEENGRGNFPPRFSGLQFPNYSSELNVNALELDDSALYLCASSPQRGGMRETQYFGPGTRLLVL.

A word on this clone: At one end the junction does not follow the germline gene, possibly because of a read error. The V and J genes are TRBV9 and TRBJ2-2; D may be TRBD2 (6 bases). The CDR3 has 12 amino acids. Germline values: CDR1 SGDLS, CDR2 YYNGEE. CDR3 sequence: CASSPRTGGLFF. For the CDR3, the DNA is TGTGCCAGCAGCCCGAGGACCGGGGGGCTGTTTTTT.

This clone was observed a handful of times. Other DNA sequences of this sample code for an identical CDR3. The chain couples TRBV19 to TRBJ2-5, with 8 nucleotides matching TRBD2. Germline V gene sequence: CDR1 LNHDA, CDR2 SQIVND (reference sequence). The CDR3 extends over 15 amino acids. V was clipped by 3 bases and J by 5 bases; unmatched bases: 8. CDR3 nucleotide sequence: TGTGCCAGTAGTATGGGCGGGGGGCTGGGTGAGACCCAGTACTTC. It translates to CASSMGGGLGETQYF.

This chain joins TRBV7-2 and TRBJ1-5, with TRBD1 matching 9 bases. V lost 3 bases, J lost 2 bases, and 11 bases stayed unmatched. Germline CDR1 reads SGHTA; CDR2 reads FQGNSA. CDR3 length equals 18 residues. The CDR3 here is CASSLARDRVGGNQPQHF. In nucleotides, the CDR3 is TGTGCCAGCAGCTTGGCGAGGGACAGGGTTGGTGGCAATCAGCCCCAGCATTTT.

The V call is TRBV5-4, the J call TRBJ2-3; 13 nucleotides align to TRBD2. Germline V gene sequence: CDR1 SGHNT, CDR2 YYREEE (reference sequence). This CDR3 spans 16 amino acids. V lost 4 bases to trimming and J lost 6 bases; unmatched junction nucleotides: 8. The CDR3 here is CASSLRLAGGFDTQYF. DNA for the CDR3: TGTGCCAGCAGCCTACGACTAGCGGGGGGTTTCGATACGCAGTATTTT.

This clone occurred a few times. The chain joins TRBV9 to TRBJ2-2; 11 nucleotides match TRBD1. Trimming removed 4 bases from V and 6 bases from J; junction bases left unmatched: 11. Germline CDR1 reads SGDLS; CDR2 reads YYNGEE. This CDR3 spans 17 amino acids. The CDR3: CASSQGGDRGLAGELFF. The CDR3, as DNA: TGTGCCAGCAGCCAAGGCGGGGACAGGGGGTTAGCCGGGGAGCTGTTTTTT.

The chain uses TRBV7-3 and TRBJ1-1, with D possibly matching TRBD1 (5 bases). Germline CDR1 reads SGHTA; CDR2 reads FQGTGA. The length of the CDR3 is 15 residues. With 2 bases removed from V and 1 base from J, the gap between germline ends came to 11 bases. This CDR3 reads CASSLVRASNTEAFF. The CDR3 DNA follows: TGTGCCAGCAGCTTAGTCAGGGCCTCGAACACTGAAGCTTTCTTT. Combining the CDR3 with reference TRBV7-3 and TRBJ1-1 gives the whole variable domain GAGVSQTPSNKVTEKGKYVELRCDPISGHTALYWYRQSLGQGPEFLIYFQGTGAADDSGLPNDRFFAVRPEGSVSTLKIQRTERGDSAVYLCASSLVRASNTEAFFGQGTRLTVV.

This clone has only a few counts. The chain joins TRBV12-5 to TRBJ1-1; D unresolved. CDR1 and CDR2 (germline): LGHNT, FRNRAP. V lost 1 base and J 2 bases, leaving 5 bases between the germline ends. This CDR3 has 13 residues. CDR3 residues: CASGLELNTEAFF. In nucleotides, the CDR3 is TGTGCTAGTGGTTTGGAGCTTAACACTGAAGCTTTCTTT.

Only a few counts were recorded for this clone. The V gene is TRBV2, the J gene TRBJ1-1; 9 nucleotides agree with TRBD1. The CDR3 totals 14 residues. The ends lost 4 bases at V and 3 bases at J; junction bases unmatched: 3. Germline V lookup: CDR1 SNHLY, CDR2 FYNNEI. The CDR3 region is CASSATGGDTEAFF. CDR3 in DNA: TGTGCCAGCAGTGCGACAGGGGGAGACACTGAAGCTTTCTTT.

Details on this clone: The junction differs from germline at one of its ends, possibly a read error. This chain connects TRBV7-9 to TRBJ2-3, with TRBD1 as a possible D gene (5 bases). Germline assignment: CDR1 SEHNR and CDR2 FQNEAQ (reference sequence). CDR3 length: 12 amino acids. The CDR3 is CSSSSTADTQYF. The CDR3, as DNA: TGTTCCAGCAGCTCGACAGCAGATACGCAGTATTTT.

V gene TRBV15 combines with J gene TRBJ1-1; D unresolved. V lost 6 bases and J lost 1, with 6 bases in between. CDR1 is LNHNV and CDR2 is YYDKDF in the germline V gene (reference sequence). The CDR3 is 12 amino acids. CDR3 in amino acids: CATSSWNTEAFF. The CDR3 DNA reads as TGTGCCACCAGTAGCTGGAACACTGAAGCTTTCTTT.

Notes on this clone: The junction does not match germline at one end; this may be a read error. The chain is built from TRBV7-9 and TRBJ2-5, with D perhaps TRBD2 (5 bases). Germline V gives CDR1 SEHNR, CDR2 FQNEAQ (reference sequence). The CDR3 has 13 residues. The CDR3 DNA reads TGTTCCAGCAGCTTCCAACTACCCGGGGAGCAGTACTTC. Amino acids: CSSSFQLPGEQYF.

This rearrangement joins TRBV6-6 to TRBJ2-7; possibly TRBD1 for D (7 bases). Looked up from germline, CDR1 is MNHNY and CDR2 is SVGAGI (reference sequence). The CDR3 loop spans 15 amino acids. V was cut by 2 bases and J by 3 bases, with 14 bases left in between. The CDR3 protein is CASSYPPGGHYEQYF. The DNA for the CDR3 is TGTGCCAGCAGTTACCCCCCAGGGGGGCACTACGAGCAGTACTTC.

The chain's CDR3 is CASSREQGAFF. Here the CDR3 DNA reads TGTGCCAGCAGTCGGGAACAGGGCGCTTTCTTT. V usage is TRBV2 and J usage is TRBJ1-1; perhaps TRBD1 as D (6 bases). V dropped 5 bases and J dropped 11 bases, with 12 bases sitting between them. CDR1 and CDR2 (germline): SNHLY, FYNNEI. CDR3 length: 11 amino acids.

The V call is TRBV9, the J call TRBJ2-2; D is possibly TRBD1 (6 bases). The CDR3 runs to 15 residues. V was trimmed by 0 bases and J by 5 bases, leaving 11 bases between them. CDR1 is SGDLS and CDR2 is YYNGEE in the germline V gene. Written as DNA, the CDR3 is TGTGCCAGCAGCGTAGCACAGGGCGGGACCGGGGAGCTGTTTTTT. Amino acids: CASSVAQGGTGELFF.

This clone was counted a single time. CDR3 nucleotides: TGTGCCAGCAGTTCCCCGGACAGGGGGAACGGCTACACCTTC. The encoded protein is CASSSPDRGNGYTF. The J gene is TRBJ1-2, the V gene TRBV6-5, with TRBD1 matching 10 bases. J was trimmed by 8 bases and V by 4 bases; bases with no gene match: 7. Germline V CDR1 and CDR2: MNHEY, SVGAGI. The CDR3 has 14 amino acids.

This chain uses TRBV5-1 with TRBJ2-2, with 7 nucleotides matching TRBD1. The CDR3 totals 15 residues. CDR1 is SGHRS, CDR2 YFSETQ, per germline. The V segment lost 1 base and the J segment 6 bases; nucleotides outside the gene matches: 6. The CDR3 DNA sequence: TGCGCCAGCAGCTTGTCCGCGACAGGGTCCGGGGAGCTGTTTTTT. Translating it yields CASSLSATGSGELFF. Based on the CDR3 plus reference TRBV5-1 and TRBJ2-2, the full variable domain is KAGVTQTPRYLIKTRGQQVTLSCSPISGHRSVSWYQQTPGQGLQFLFEYFSETQRNKGNFPGRFSGRQFSNSRSEMNVSTLELGDSALYLCASSLSATGSGELFFGEGSRLTVL.

A single count supports this clone. V usage is TRBV2 and J usage is TRBJ1-2; no definite D call. The CDR3 runs 14 residues. Germline V CDR1 and CDR2: SNHLY, FYNNEI. The V end was cut by 6 bases, the J end by 8 bases, with 19 bases between. CDR3 DNA: TGTGCCAGCAGAGGCGACTGGTCTCCCGGAGGCTACACCTTC. Residues: CASRGDWSPGGYTF.

The sample holds a few counts of this clone. DNA of the CDR3: TGTGCCAGTAGTAGGGGAGCTGGAAACACCATATATTTT. Translating it yields CASSRGAGNTIYF. This chain links TRBV19 with TRBJ1-3; unclear D gene. Trimming took 4 bases from V and 2 from J, leaving 6 bases between them. The CDR3 runs to 13 residues. CDR1 is LNHDA, CDR2 SQIVND, per germline (reference sequence).

This rearrangement joins TRBV6-6 to TRBJ1-1, with D unresolved. V lost 0 bases and J 4 bases, leaving 9 bases between the germline ends. Germline V gene sequence: CDR1 MNHNY, CDR2 SVGAGI (reference sequence). CDR3 length equals 14 residues. CDR3 nucleotides: TGTGCCAGCAGTTACTCAGAGATGAGCACTGAAGCTTTCTTT. It encodes CASSYSEMSTEAFF.

The rearrangement joins TRBV11-2 to TRBJ2-5, with D tentatively TRBD2 (5 bases). The CDR3 is 13 amino acids. Trimming left V 3 bases short and J 2 bases short, with 7 bases between. The germline V gene encodes CDR1 SGHAT and CDR2 FQNNGV. The CDR3 DNA reads as TGTGCCAGCAGCTTGTCGGGGCAAGAGACCCAGTACTTC. Translated, it gives CASSLSGQETQYF.

V and J are TRBV5-1 and TRBJ2-5; possibly TRBD1 for D (7 bases). Trimming left V 4 bases short and J 5 bases short, with 12 bases between. Germline-derived CDR1 and CDR2 are SGHRS and YFSETQ. This CDR3 comprises 13 residues. CDR3 sequence: CASSEGAGETQYF. The CDR3 coding sequence is TGCGCCAGCAGCGAGGGGGCGGGGGAGACCCAGTACTTC. Supplemented by reference TRBV5-1 and TRBJ2-5, the full variable domain reads KAGVTQTPRYLIKTRGQQVTLSCSPISGHRSVSWYQQTPGQGLQFLFEYFSETQRNKGNFPGRFSGRQFSNSRSEMNVSTLELGDSALYLCASSEGAGETQYFGPGTRLLVL.

This chain joins TRBV29-1 and TRBJ2-3; D is perhaps TRBD2 (5 bases). CDR1 SQVTM and CDR2 ANQGSEA come from the germline V gene. CDR3 size: 11 residues. V was cut by 6 bases and J by 6 bases, with 10 bases left in between. CDR3 residues: CSVTGVDTQYF. CDR3 DNA: TGCAGCGTGACCGGGGTTGATACGCAGTATTTT.